This T cell receptor (beta chain) originates from a study of shared clonotypes between healthy human individuals. Subsets obtained from CD4+ cells comprised CD45RA+ naive and CD45RA-negative memory cells. A remark on this clone: What it binds is not known.

CDR1 is MGHRA, CDR2 YSYEKL, per germline. This CDR3 is built from 15 residues. Unmatched junction bases numbered 14, after V lost 0 bases and J lost 12 bases. Original data processing: With immunoSEQ giving junction-only sequences and no quality scores, filtering differed. The protocol was immunoSEQ multiplex PCR, while the TCRdb copy is restricted to in-frame clones and leaves out a portion. That table furnishes V, J and clone size, whereas the DNA furnished D and trimming. The sample includes around 2.5 million clones, 93% of them seen just once. Study-level findings and limits: Clonotype sharing among donors was thought likely to change with sequencing depth. Generation probabilities of non-shared clonotypes were lower (relative to those shared by all four donors).

The V and J genes are TRBV4-1 and TRBJ2-7, with 7 bases identical to TRBD1. What was sequenced was naive CD4+ T cells from PBMCs. Subset denoted: CD45RA+ positively selected. The sequence came from a man aged 18 to 35 in good health. Some clones in this sample may be carry-over from other donors' samples. CDR3 in DNA: TGCGCCAGCAGCCAAGAACCCGGGACAGCCGATCAAAGGTACTTC. Protein sequence: CASSQEPGTADQRYF.